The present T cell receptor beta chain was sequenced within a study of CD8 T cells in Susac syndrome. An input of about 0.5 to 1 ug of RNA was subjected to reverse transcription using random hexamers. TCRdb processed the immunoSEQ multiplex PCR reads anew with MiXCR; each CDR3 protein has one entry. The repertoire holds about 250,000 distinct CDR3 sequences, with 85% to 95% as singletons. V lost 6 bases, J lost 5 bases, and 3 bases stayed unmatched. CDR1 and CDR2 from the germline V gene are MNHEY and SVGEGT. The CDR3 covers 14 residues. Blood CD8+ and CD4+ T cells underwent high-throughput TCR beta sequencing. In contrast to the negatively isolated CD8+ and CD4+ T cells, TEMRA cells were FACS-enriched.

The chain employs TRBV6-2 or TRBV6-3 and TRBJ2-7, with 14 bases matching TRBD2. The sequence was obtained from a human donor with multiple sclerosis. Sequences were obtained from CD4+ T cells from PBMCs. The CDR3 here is CASSRLAGGHEQYV. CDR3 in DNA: TGTGCCAGCAGCCGACTAGCGGGAGGGCACGAGCAGTACGTC.